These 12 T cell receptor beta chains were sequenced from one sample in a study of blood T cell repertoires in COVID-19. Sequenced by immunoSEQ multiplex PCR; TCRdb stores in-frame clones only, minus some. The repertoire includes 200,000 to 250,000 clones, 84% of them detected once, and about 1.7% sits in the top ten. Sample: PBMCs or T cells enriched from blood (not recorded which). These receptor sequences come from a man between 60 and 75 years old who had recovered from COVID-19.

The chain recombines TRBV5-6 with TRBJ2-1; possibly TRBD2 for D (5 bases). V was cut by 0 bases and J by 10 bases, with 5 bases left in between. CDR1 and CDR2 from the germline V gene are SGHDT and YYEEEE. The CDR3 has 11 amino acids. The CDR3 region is CASSLAGEQFF. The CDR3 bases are TGTGCCAGCAGCTTGGCGGGGGAGCAGTTCTTC.

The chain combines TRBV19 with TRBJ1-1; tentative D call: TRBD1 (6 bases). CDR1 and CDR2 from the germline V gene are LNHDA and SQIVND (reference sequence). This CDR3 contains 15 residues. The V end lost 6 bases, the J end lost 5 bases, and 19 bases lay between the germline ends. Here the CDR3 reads CASRGTTHWKTEAFF. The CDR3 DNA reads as TGTGCCAGTAGGGGGACAACCCACTGGAAGACTGAAGCTTTCTTT.

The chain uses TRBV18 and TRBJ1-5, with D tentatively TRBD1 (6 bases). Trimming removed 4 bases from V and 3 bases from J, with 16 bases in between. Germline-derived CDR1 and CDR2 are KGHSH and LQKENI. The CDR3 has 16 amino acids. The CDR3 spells CASSLVGGANNQPQHF. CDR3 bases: TGTGCCAGCTCACTCGTTGGGGGGGCAAACAATCAGCCCCAGCATTTT.

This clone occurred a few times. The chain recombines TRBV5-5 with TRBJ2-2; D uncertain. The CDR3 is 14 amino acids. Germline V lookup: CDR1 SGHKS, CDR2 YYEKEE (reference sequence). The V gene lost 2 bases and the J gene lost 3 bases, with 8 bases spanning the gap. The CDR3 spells CASSFHPDTGELFF. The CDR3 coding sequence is TGTGCCAGCAGCTTTCATCCGGACACCGGGGAGCTGTTTTTT.

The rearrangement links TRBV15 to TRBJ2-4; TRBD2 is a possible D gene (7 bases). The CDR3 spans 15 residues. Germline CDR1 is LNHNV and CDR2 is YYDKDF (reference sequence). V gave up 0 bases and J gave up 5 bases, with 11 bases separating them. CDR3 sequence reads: CATSRDRGAENIQYF. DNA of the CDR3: TGTGCCACCAGCAGAGACCGGGGGGCCGAAAACATTCAGTACTTC.

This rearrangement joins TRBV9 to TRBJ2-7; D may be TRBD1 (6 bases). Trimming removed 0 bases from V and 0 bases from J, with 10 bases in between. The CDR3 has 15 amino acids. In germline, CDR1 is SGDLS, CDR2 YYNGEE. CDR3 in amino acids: CASSVEDSHSYEQYF. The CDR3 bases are TGTGCCAGCAGCGTAGAGGACAGCCACTCCTACGAGCAGTACTTC.

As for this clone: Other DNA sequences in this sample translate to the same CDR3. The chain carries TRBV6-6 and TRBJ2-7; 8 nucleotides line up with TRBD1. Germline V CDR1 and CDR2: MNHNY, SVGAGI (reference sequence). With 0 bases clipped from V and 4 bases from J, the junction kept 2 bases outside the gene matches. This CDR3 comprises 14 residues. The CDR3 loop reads CASSYSGQGYEQYF. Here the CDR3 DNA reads TGTGCCAGCAGTTACTCAGGACAGGGATACGAGCAGTACTTC.

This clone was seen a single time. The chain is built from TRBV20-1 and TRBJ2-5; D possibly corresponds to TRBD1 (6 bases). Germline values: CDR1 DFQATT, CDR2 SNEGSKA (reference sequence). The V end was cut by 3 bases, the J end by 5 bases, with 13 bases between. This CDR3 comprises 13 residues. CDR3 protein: CSASSGGRETQYF. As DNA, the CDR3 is TGCAGTGCTAGTTCTGGGGGCCGGGAGACCCAGTACTTC.

This CDR3 is CASSEWQRADNYGYTF. CDR3 DNA sequence: TGTGCCAGCAGTGAATGGCAGCGTGCTGATAACTATGGCTACACCTTC. The chain joins TRBV2 to TRBJ1-2; D ambiguous. The CDR3 is 16 residues long. The V end lost 2 bases, the J end lost 1 base, and 14 bases lay between the germline ends. Germline assignment: CDR1 SNHLY and CDR2 FYNNEI. The full variable domain, completed using reference TRBV2 and TRBJ1-2, is EPEVTQTPSHQVTQMGQEVILRCVPISNHLYFYWYRQILGQKVEFLVSFYNNEISEKSEIFDDQFSVERPDGSNFTLKIRSTKLEDSAMYFCASSEWQRADNYGYTFGSGTRLTVV.

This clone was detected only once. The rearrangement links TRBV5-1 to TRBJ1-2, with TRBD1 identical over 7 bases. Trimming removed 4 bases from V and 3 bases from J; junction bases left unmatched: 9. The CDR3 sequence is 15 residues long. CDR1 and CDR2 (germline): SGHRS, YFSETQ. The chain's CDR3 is CASSLAGTAYYGYTF. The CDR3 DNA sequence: TGCGCCAGCAGCCTAGCCGGGACAGCGTACTATGGCTACACCTTC.

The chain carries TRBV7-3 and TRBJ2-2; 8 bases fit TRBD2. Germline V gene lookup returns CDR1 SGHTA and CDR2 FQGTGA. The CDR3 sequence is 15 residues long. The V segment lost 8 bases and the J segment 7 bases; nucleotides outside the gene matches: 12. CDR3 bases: TGTGCCAGCGGGATCTCGGGACTAGGAGTCGGGGAGCTGTTTTTT. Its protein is CASGISGLGVGELFF.

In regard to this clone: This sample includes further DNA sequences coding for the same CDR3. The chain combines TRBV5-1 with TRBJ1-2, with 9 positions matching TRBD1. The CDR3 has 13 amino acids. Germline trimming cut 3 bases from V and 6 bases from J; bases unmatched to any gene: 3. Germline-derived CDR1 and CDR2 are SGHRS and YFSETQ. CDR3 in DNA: TGCGCCAGCAGCTCGGGACAGGGAGATGGCTACACCTTC. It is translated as CASSSGQGDGYTF.